The 17 T cell receptor beta chains given below trace back to one sample, sequenced in a study of T cell responses to AZD1222 COVID-19 vaccine. Profiled with immunoSEQ multiplex PCR; TCRdb holds only in-frame clones, not every one. Among 110,000 to 150,000 clones, approximately 90% were seen once, and the ten largest hold roughly 3.7%. The specimen comprised peripheral blood, sampled on day 0 of AZD1222 vaccination. These receptors originate from an adult in good health.

The V gene is TRBV18, the J gene TRBJ2-3; 14 bases align to TRBD2. In germline, CDR1 is KGHSH, CDR2 LQKENI. With V trimmed by 6 bases and J by 4 bases, 6 bases remained unmatched. CDR3 length equals 16 residues. The CDR3 sequence: CASSPGLAGESDTQYF. CDR3 bases: TGTGCCAGCTCCCCGGGACTAGCGGGAGAGTCAGATACGCAGTATTTT.

The V and J genes are TRBV10-1 and TRBJ1-2; D is undetermined. The CDR3 is 14 residues long. V shed 2 bases and J shed 4 bases, with 11 bases lying between them. From germline, CDR1 is WNHNN and CDR2 SYGVQD (reference sequence). CDR3 nucleotide sequence: TGCGCCAGCAGTGAGAGTCCGCGAATCTATGGCTACACCTTC. It codes for CASSESPRIYGYTF.

The rearrangement joins TRBV5-1 to TRBJ2-7; D gene uncertain. From germline, CDR1 is SGHRS and CDR2 YFSETQ. V was pared by 5 bases and J by 3 bases, with 9 bases between. This CDR3 has 12 residues. This chain's CDR3 is CASRADVYEQYF. CDR3 bases: TGCGCCAGCAGGGCGGACGTCTACGAGCAGTACTTC.

V and J are TRBV6-2 or TRBV6-3 and TRBJ2-7; TRBD2 matches at 8 bases. CDR3 length: 16 amino acids. V gave up 2 bases and J gave up 3 bases; unmatched junction bases: 9. The V gene's germline CDR1 is MNHEY and CDR2 SVGEGT. The CDR3, as DNA: TGTGCCAGCAGTTACGAGGCTAGGACTAGCATCTACGAGCAGTACTTC. Its translation is CASSYEARTSIYEQYF.

V usage is TRBV9 and J usage is TRBJ2-1; D gene ambiguous. The CDR3 is 13 residues long. The germline V gene encodes CDR1 SGDLS and CDR2 YYNGEE. Trimming stripped 4 bases from V and 11 bases from J, with 16 bases between. CDR3 in DNA: TGTGCCAGCAGCTTTACGGCCGATTTCAAGCAGTTCTTC. Protein sequence: CASSFTADFKQFF.

The chain combines TRBV19 with TRBJ2-1; tentatively, D is TRBD2 (7 bases). The germline V gene has CDR1 LNHDA and CDR2 SQIVND (reference sequence). The CDR3 sequence is 15 residues long. The V end lost 8 bases, the J end lost 5 bases, and 19 bases lay between the germline ends. The CDR3 sequence: CASAFGQGRDNEQFF. For the CDR3, the DNA is TGTGCCAGTGCCTTTGGGCAGGGGAGGGACAATGAGCAGTTCTTC.

CDR3 region: CASSLARLRDTGELFF. The CDR3 DNA reads as TGCGCCAGCAGCTTGGCACGTCTTCGCGACACCGGGGAGCTGTTTTTT. V usage is TRBV5-1 and J usage is TRBJ2-2; D uncertain. The ends were cut back, 0 bases at V and 3 bases at J, with 12 bases in the middle. Germline CDR1 reads SGHRS; CDR2 reads YFSETQ. The CDR3 runs 16 residues.

The J gene is TRBJ1-1, the V gene TRBV11-2; D uncertain. Germline CDR1 and CDR2: SGHAT and FQNNGV. Between the trimmed V and J ends, which lost 5 bases and 1 base, there was a span of 8 bases. There are 13 residues in the CDR3. The CDR3 DNA sequence: TGTGCCAGCAGCGGTCAGGCGAACACTGAAGCTTTCTTT. This sequence encodes CASSGQANTEAFF.

This rearrangement joins TRBV12-3 or TRBV12-4 to TRBJ2-6, with D uncertain. The CDR3 is 13 amino acids. V dropped 11 bases and J dropped 4 bases, with 12 bases sitting between them. CDR3 sequence (DNA): TGTGCCTCCCAGTTCGCCGGGGCCAACGTCCTGACTTTC. It specifies CASQFAGANVLTF.

The CDR3 DNA follows: TGTGCCAGCAGTTCCGGACAGGGGGCCTATTACGAGCAGTACTTC. Residues: CASSSGQGAYYEQYF. The chain is built from TRBV28 and TRBJ2-7, with TRBD1 matching over 11 bases. Germline CDR1 and CDR2: MDHEN and SYDVKM. The CDR3 length is 15 residues. Losses at the gene ends were 4 bases for V and 4 bases for J; bases not matched to a gene: 6.

V is TRBV7-2 and J is TRBJ2-3; 8 bases line up with TRBD1. Germline-derived CDR1 and CDR2 are SGHTA and FQGNSA. The CDR3 runs to 15 residues. V shed 5 bases, J shed 8 bases, and the junction held 12 bases outside the gene matches. The CDR3 reads CASSTPGQASRTQYF. Here the CDR3 DNA reads TGTGCCAGCAGCACGCCGGGACAGGCTAGTCGTACGCAGTATTTT. Full variable domain (remainder filled in from reference TRBV7-2 and TRBJ2-3): GAGVSQSPSNKVTEKGKDVELRCDPISGHTALYWYRQSLGQGLEFLIYFQGNSAPDKSGLPSDRFSAERTGGSVSTLTIQRTQQEDSAVYLCASSTPGQASRTQYFGPGTRLTVL.

The chain couples TRBV3-1 (or the pseudogene TRBV3-2) to TRBJ1-6; TRBD1 is a possible D gene (5 bases). CDR1 and CDR2 from the germline V gene are LGHDT and YNNKEL (reference sequence). The V and J ends lost 0 bases and 4 bases respectively, with 10 bases between them. The CDR3 totals 16 residues. For the CDR3, the DNA is TGTGCCAGCAGCCAAGAAACGGGACGTTATAATTCACCCCTCCACTTT. The encoded protein is CASSQETGRYNSPLHF.

The DNA for the CDR3 is TGTGCCAGCAGTTACTCGTCGGGGGGAAATTCACCCCTCCACTTT. This gives the protein CASSYSSGGNSPLHF. The gene calls are TRBV6-5 and TRBJ1-6; weak D call: TRBD1 (5 bases). Germline CDR1 reads MNHEY; CDR2 reads SVGAGI. The V end lost 0 bases, the J end lost 7 bases, and 10 bases lay between the germline ends. The CDR3 is 15 residues long.

The chain links TRBV28 to TRBJ2-7; weak D call: TRBD2 (6 bases). Germline CDR1 is MDHEN and CDR2 is SYDVKM. The V and J ends lost 10 bases and 7 bases respectively, with 20 bases between them. The CDR3 covers 13 residues. The CDR3 here is CAIRAGGVREQYF. CDR3 DNA: TGTGCCATCCGGGCCGGGGGTGTGAGGGAGCAGTACTTC.

This chain uses TRBV27 with TRBJ2-1; 14 bases are shared with TRBD2. Losses at the gene ends were 5 bases for V and 2 bases for J; bases not matched to a gene: 5. Germline CDR1 reads MNHEY; CDR2 reads SMNVEV (reference sequence). The CDR3 consists of 17 residues. CDR3 DNA: TGTGCCAGCAGTAAGGGGACTAGCGGGAGCCCCTACAATGAGCAGTTCTTC. It codes for CASSKGTSGSPYNEQFF.

V gene TRBV2 combines with J gene TRBJ1-1; no definite D call. There are 14 residues in the CDR3. The V and J ends lost 1 base and 1 base respectively, with 7 bases between them. CDR1 SNHLY and CDR2 FYNNEI come from the germline V gene. As DNA, the CDR3 is TGTGCCAGCAGTGAAGGAAGCGAGAACACTGAAGCTTTCTTT. Translating it yields CASSEGSENTEAFF.

This chain uses TRBV30 with TRBJ2-7, with 10 bases matching TRBD2. Trimming at V came to 3 bases and at J to 3 bases, leaving 5 bases not matched to a gene. CDR3 length: 14 residues. Looked up from germline, CDR1 is GTSNPN and CDR2 is SVGIG (reference sequence). This chain's CDR3 is CAWRRGLASYEQYF. The CDR3 DNA reads TGTGCCTGGAGACGGGGACTAGCGAGCTACGAGCAGTACTTC.